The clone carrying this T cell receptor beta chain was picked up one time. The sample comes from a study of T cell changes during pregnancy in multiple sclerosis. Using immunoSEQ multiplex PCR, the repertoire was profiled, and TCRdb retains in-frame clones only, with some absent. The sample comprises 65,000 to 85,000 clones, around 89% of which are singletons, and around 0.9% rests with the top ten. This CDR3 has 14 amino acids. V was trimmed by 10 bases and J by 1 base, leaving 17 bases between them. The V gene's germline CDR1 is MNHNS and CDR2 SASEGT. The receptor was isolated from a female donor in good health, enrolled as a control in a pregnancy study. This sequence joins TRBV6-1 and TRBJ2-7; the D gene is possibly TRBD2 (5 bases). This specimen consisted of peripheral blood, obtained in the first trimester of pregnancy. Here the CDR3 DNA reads TGTGCCACCCTCGGGGTCGAATGGTCCTACGAGCAGTACTTC. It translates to CATLGVEWSYEQYF.